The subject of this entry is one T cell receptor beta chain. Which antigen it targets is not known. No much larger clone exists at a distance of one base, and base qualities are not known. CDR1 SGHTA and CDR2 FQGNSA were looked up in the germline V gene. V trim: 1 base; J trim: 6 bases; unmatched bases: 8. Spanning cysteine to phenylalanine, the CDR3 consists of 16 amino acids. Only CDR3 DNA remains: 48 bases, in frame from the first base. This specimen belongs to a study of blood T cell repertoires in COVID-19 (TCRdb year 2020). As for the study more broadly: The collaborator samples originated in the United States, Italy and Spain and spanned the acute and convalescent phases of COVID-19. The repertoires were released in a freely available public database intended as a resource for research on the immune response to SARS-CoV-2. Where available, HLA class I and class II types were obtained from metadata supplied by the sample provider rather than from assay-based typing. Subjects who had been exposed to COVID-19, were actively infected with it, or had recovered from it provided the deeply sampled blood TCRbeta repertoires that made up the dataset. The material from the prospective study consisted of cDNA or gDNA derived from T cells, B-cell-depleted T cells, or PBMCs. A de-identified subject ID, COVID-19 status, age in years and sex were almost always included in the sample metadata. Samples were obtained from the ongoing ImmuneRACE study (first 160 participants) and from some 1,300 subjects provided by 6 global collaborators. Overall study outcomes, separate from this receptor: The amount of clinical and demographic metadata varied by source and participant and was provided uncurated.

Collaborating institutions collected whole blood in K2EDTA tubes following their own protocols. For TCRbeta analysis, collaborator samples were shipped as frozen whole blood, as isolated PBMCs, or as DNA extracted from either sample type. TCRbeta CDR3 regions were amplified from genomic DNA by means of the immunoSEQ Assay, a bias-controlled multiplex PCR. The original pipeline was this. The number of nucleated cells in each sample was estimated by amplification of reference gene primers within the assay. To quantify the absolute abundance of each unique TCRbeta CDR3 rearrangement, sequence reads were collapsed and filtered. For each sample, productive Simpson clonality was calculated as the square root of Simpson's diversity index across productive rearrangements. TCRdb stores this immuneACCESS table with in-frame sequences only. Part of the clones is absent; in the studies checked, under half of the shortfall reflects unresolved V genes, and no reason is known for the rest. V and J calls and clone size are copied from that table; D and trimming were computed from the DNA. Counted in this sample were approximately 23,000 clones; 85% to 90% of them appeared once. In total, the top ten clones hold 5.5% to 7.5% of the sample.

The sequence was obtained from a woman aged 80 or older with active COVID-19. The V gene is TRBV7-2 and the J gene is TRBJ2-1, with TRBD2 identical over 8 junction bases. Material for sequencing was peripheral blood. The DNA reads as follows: TGTGCCAGCAGCTTAGTACGCGGGGGGTGGGGCAATGAGCAGTTCTTC. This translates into CASSLVRGGWGNEQFF. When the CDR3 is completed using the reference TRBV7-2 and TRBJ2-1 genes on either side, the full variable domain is GAGVSQSPSNKVTEKGKDVELRCDPISGHTALYWYRQSLGQGLEFLIYFQGNSAPDKSGLPSDRFSAERTGGSVSTLTIQRTQQEDSAVYLCASSLVRGGWGNEQFFGPGTRLTVL.